The T cell receptor beta chain under discussion was sequenced for a study of blood T cell repertoires in COVID-19. This CDR3 region has 13 residues. J gave up 4 bases and V 5 bases, and 4 bases lay outside the gene matches. Germline CDR1 and CDR2: SGHNT and YENEEA. The method was immunoSEQ multiplex PCR; TCRdb's version includes in-frame clones alone and lacks a portion of them. The sample yields 100,000 to 150,000 clones, about 91% seen once. The rearrangement uses TRBV11-3 and TRBJ1-2; 7 nucleotides align to TRBD1. Sequencing was carried out using peripheral blood. The receptor comes from a man aged 45-65 years with acute or convalescent COVID-19. The CDR3: CASSPDRSYGYTF. DNA for the CDR3: TGTGCCAGCAGCCCGGACAGGTCCTATGGCTACACCTTC. Supplemented by reference TRBV11-3 and TRBJ1-2, the full variable domain reads EAGVVQSPRYKIIEKKQPVAFWCNPISGHNTLYWYLQNLGQGPELLIRYENEEAVDDSQLPKDRFSAERLKGVDSTLKIQPAELGDSAVYLCASSPDRSYGYTFGSGTRLTVV.